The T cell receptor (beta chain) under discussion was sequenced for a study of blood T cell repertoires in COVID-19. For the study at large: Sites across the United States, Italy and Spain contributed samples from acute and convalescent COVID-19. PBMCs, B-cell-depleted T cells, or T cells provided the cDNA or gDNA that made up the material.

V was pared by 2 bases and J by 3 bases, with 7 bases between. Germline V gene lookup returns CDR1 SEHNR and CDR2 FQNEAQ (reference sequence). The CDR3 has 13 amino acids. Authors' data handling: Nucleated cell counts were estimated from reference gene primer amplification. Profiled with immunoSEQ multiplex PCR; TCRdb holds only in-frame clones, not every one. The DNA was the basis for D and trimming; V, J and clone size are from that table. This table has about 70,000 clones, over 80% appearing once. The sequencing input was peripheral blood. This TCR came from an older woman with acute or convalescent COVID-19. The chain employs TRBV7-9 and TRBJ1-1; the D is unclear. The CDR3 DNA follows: TGTGCCAGCAGCTTATTCCGCGACACTGAAGCTTTCTTT. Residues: CASSLFRDTEAFF.